These 20 T cell receptor beta chains were all obtained from the same sample, sequenced in a study of T cell responses to AZD1222 COVID-19 vaccine. Some clones are missing from TCRdb's copy, which holds only in-frame ones; the method was immunoSEQ multiplex PCR. The sample consists of tens of thousands of clones, around 93% of them appearing once. The material sequenced was peripheral blood, taken 28 days after the second AZD1222 dose. Receptor source: an adult who received the AZD1222 COVID-19 vaccine.

V and J are TRBV11-1 and TRBJ2-7; TRBD2 matches at 9 bases. The CDR3 is 16 residues long. From germline, CDR1 is SGHAT and CDR2 FQDESV (reference sequence). The V segment lost 3 bases and the J segment 5 bases; nucleotides outside the gene matches: 11. The DNA for the CDR3 is TGTGCCAGCAGCTTGTATAATAGCGGGAGTCTCCACGAGCAGTACTTC. Translating it yields CASSLYNSGSLHEQYF.

Concerning this clone itself: At the DNA level, this CDR3 is encoded by other sequences in the same sample as well. The chain combines TRBV9 with TRBJ1-5; no clear D gene. CDR1 and CDR2 (germline): SGDLS, YYNGEE. Trimming took off 0 bases at V and 0 bases at J, with 4 bases between the two ends. The CDR3 runs to 14 residues. CDR3 nucleotide sequence: TGTGCCAGCAGCGTAGGAAATAGCAATCAGCCCCAGCATTTT. This gives the protein CASSVGNSNQPQHF.

On this clone itself: An end of the junction differs from the germline gene, which may be a read error. The chain is built from TRBV7-7 and TRBJ2-5; the D gene could be TRBD1 or TRBD2 (5 bases each). The CDR3 consists of 15 residues. Germline V gene lookup returns CDR1 SSHAT and CDR2 FNYEAQ (reference sequence). CDR3 region: CASSPGTGDQETQYF. CDR3 DNA: TGTGCTAGCAGCCCCGGGACCGGGGACCAAGAGACCCAGTACTTC. Variable domain in full (rest from reference TRBV7-7 and TRBJ2-5): GAGVSQSPRYKVTKRGQDVTLRCDPISSHATLYWYQQALGQGPEFLTYFNYEAQPDKSGLPSDRFSAERPEGSISTLTIQRTEQRDSAMYRCASSPGTGDQETQYFGPGTRLLVL.

This clone appeared once. This chain uses TRBV7-6 with TRBJ1-1; D call uncertain. The CDR3 totals 19 residues. V gave up 6 bases and J gave up 3 bases, with 29 bases separating them. Germline V gives CDR1 SGHVS, CDR2 FNYEAQ. The CDR3 sequence is CASRPGMNEDRPAYTEAFF. For the CDR3, the DNA is TGTGCCAGCAGACCCGGAATGAATGAGGACCGACCTGCTTACACTGAAGCTTTCTTT.

The CDR3 region is CASSPGEYNEQFF. DNA for the CDR3: TGTGCCAGCAGCCCAGGGGAGTACAATGAGCAGTTCTTC. The chain uses TRBV12-3 or TRBV12-4 and TRBJ2-1, with D possibly being TRBD1 (6 bases). The CDR3 extends over 13 amino acids. The V end was cut by 6 bases, the J end by 4 bases, with 10 bases between.

The V gene is TRBV4-3, the J gene TRBJ2-1; perhaps TRBD1 as D (5 bases). The CDR3 extends over 14 amino acids. Trimming removed 0 bases from V and 5 bases from J, with 8 bases in between. CDR1 is LGHNA, CDR2 YSLEER, per germline. The CDR3 nucleotides are TGCGCCAGCAGCCAAGATAAAGGGGACAATGAGCAGTTCTTC. Translation gives CASSQDKGDNEQFF.

With respect to this clone: At the DNA level, this CDR3 is encoded by other sequences in the same sample as well. The CDR3 region is CASSLDRDRVDTEAFF. CDR3 in DNA: TGTGCCAGCAGCTTAGATCGGGACAGGGTAGACACTGAAGCTTTCTTT. The chain carries TRBV11-2 and TRBJ1-1, with TRBD1 matching 9 bases. This CDR3 comprises 16 residues. V was pared by 0 bases and J by 3 bases, with 5 bases of the junction left unmatched. Germline CDR1 reads SGHAT; CDR2 reads FQNNGV.

The chain has TRBV5-8 and TRBJ2-3, with 11 positions matching TRBD2. This CDR3 has 15 residues. In germline, CDR1 is SGHTS, CDR2 YDEGEE. Losses at the gene ends were 1 base for V and 8 bases for J; bases not matched to a gene: 6. The CDR3 DNA sequence: TGTGCCAGCAGCTTGATTAGCGGGAGGGCCCGTACGCAGTATTTT. Encoded protein: CASSLISGRARTQYF.

The V and J genes are TRBV28 and TRBJ1-4; TRBD1 agrees at 11 bases. This CDR3 has 15 residues. The trim removed 2 bases at V and 7 bases at J, leaving 3 bases unmatched. Germline V gene data show CDR1 as MDHEN and CDR2 as SYDVKM. CDR3 residues: CASSLGGQGGEKLFF. In DNA form, the CDR3 reads TGTGCCAGCAGTTTAGGGGGACAGGGGGGTGAAAAACTGTTTTTT.

The rearrangement uses TRBV5-6 and TRBJ2-3, with 8 bases matching TRBD2. The V and J ends lost 4 bases and 1 base, in that order; junction bases with no gene match: 17. Germline CDR1 is SGHDT and CDR2 is YYEEEE. The CDR3 has 19 residues. DNA for the CDR3: TGTGCCAGCAGCGCCGTTCAGCAGCGGGAGTATTTAGGCACAGATACGCAGTATTTT. Translating it yields CASSAVQQREYLGTDTQYF.

This clone appeared a few times. V gene TRBV5-4 combines with J gene TRBJ2-5; D call uncertain. The CDR3 is 14 amino acids. V was shortened by 4 bases and J by 2 bases, with 12 bases between the two germline ends. The germline gives CDR1 SGHNT, CDR2 YYREEE (reference sequence). The CDR3 here is CASSLPRAQETQYF. The CDR3 coding sequence is TGTGCCAGCAGCCTCCCTCGGGCGCAAGAGACCCAGTACTTC.

The chain couples TRBV27 to TRBJ1-4; D unclear. CDR1 is MNHEY, CDR2 SMNVEV, per germline (reference sequence). Trimming shortened V by 7 bases and J by 4 bases, and 10 bases separated the two germline ends. The CDR3 has 13 amino acids. The CDR3 DNA reads TGTGCCAGCACGGCAGCTATTAATGAAAAACTGTTTTTT. Residues: CASTAAINEKLFF.

The chain has TRBV6-6 and TRBJ1-4, with TRBD1 as a possible D gene (5 bases). The CDR3 sequence is 16 residues long. Looked up from germline, CDR1 is MNHNY and CDR2 is SVGAGI (reference sequence). The V end lost 6 bases, the J end lost 0 bases, and 14 bases lay between the germline ends. This chain's CDR3 is CASRRQGSATNEKLFF. The CDR3 region has the DNA TGTGCCAGCAGACGCCAGGGTTCCGCAACTAATGAAAAACTGTTTTTT.

The V call is TRBV6-5, the J call TRBJ1-2; 8 bases align to TRBD1. The CDR3 sequence is 14 residues long. CDR1 and CDR2 (germline): MNHEY, SVGAGI. The junction had 7 bases not matched to a gene; V was cut back by 5 bases and J by 5 bases. CDR3 coding DNA: TGTGCCAGCAGTCTCTGGACAGGGACATATGGCTACACCTTC. Encoded protein: CASSLWTGTYGYTF.

V and J are TRBV2 and TRBJ1-3; D unresolved. The CDR3 runs to 13 residues. Trimming stripped 3 bases from V and 4 bases from J, with 7 bases between. The germline V gene encodes CDR1 SNHLY and CDR2 FYNNEI. CDR3 residues: CASSDQGGNTIYF. CDR3 sequence (DNA): TGTGCCAGCAGTGATCAAGGCGGAAACACCATATATTTT.

The chain carries TRBV10-2 and TRBJ1-4; D is perhaps TRBD1 (6 bases). The CDR3 extends over 13 amino acids. CDR1 and CDR2 (germline): WSHSY, SAAADI. Trimming took off 0 bases at V and 11 bases at J, with 10 bases between the two ends. As DNA, the CDR3 is TGCGCCAGCAGTGAGTCGGACAGTCGCAAACTGTTTTTT. It specifies CASSESDSRKLFF.

This chain uses TRBV2 with TRBJ2-5; TRBD2 matches at 8 bases. The junction had 1 base not matched to a gene; V was cut back by 4 bases and J by 0 bases. CDR1 and CDR2 (germline): SNHLY, FYNNEI. CDR3 length: 14 amino acids. In nucleotides, the CDR3 is TGTGCCAGCAGTGTAGCGGGGAACCAAGAGACCCAGTACTTC. Protein sequence: CASSVAGNQETQYF.

This chain joins TRBV13 and TRBJ2-5, with TRBD1 as a possible D gene (6 bases). The CDR3 spans 14 residues. Deletions cut 5 bases from V and 2 bases from J, with 12 bases between. Per germline, CDR1 PRHDT and CDR2 FYEKMQ (reference sequence). The CDR3 spells CASSIRTEQETQYF. CDR3 DNA: TGTGCCAGCAGCATCAGGACAGAACAAGAGACCCAGTACTTC.

In nucleotides, the CDR3 is TGTGCCAGTAGCGTAGGGGCGGGAGTGAACACTGAAGCTTTCTTT. The encoded protein is CASSVGAGVNTEAFF. The J gene is TRBJ1-1, the V gene TRBV19; tentatively, D is TRBD1 (5 bases). The length of the CDR3 is 15 residues. Germline CDR1 and CDR2: LNHDA and SQIVND (reference sequence). V lost 6 bases and J lost 0, with 14 bases in between.

The chain recombines TRBV4-1 with TRBJ2-2, with D possibly TRBD2 on 6 matching bases. Trimming cost V 4 bases and J 3 bases, with 12 bases left between them. This CDR3 is built from 15 residues. Germline V gene lookup returns CDR1 MGHRA and CDR2 YSYEKL. CDR3 in amino acids: CASSLSGSHTGELFF. The CDR3 bases are TGCGCCAGCAGCCTAAGCGGGTCCCACACCGGGGAGCTGTTTTTT.